This TCR beta chain was captured in a study of blood T cell repertoires in COVID-19. Study-wide background: The United States, Italy and Spain provided the acute and convalescent COVID-19 samples. T cells, B-cell-depleted T cells, or PBMCs supplied cDNA or gDNA.

Authors' processing steps: Using reference gene primer amplification, nucleated cell counts were estimated. The repertoire was sequenced with immunoSEQ multiplex PCR; TCRdb's copy has only in-frame clones and lacks some. V and J calls and clone size are as listed in that table; D and trimming were resolved from the DNA. The table lists 120,000 or so clones, just over 85% of them singletons, with approximately 4.3% in the top ten. This TCR came from a man aged 40-55 years with acute or convalescent COVID-19. Material for sequencing was peripheral blood.

The CDR3: CASSLLQGTEAFF. DNA for the CDR3: TGTGCCAGCAGTTTATTACAGGGCACTGAAGCTTTCTTT. The J gene is TRBJ1-1, the V gene TRBV12-3 or TRBV12-4, with a possible D match to TRBD1 (6 bases). Trimming took 2 bases from V and 4 from J, leaving 8 bases between them. The CDR3 has 13 residues.